This T cell receptor (beta chain) was recovered during a study of T cells in Graves' hyperthyroidism and ophthalmopathy. From germline, CDR1 is MDHEN and CDR2 SYDVKM. V gave up 5 bases and J gave up 4 bases; unmatched junction bases: 5. CDR3 length: 14 amino acids. The investigators amplified TCR beta CDR3 regions from RNA transcripts. The TCR CDR3 was amplified in a first-round RT-PCR using the HTBI primer set. TCRdb fed the multiplex PCR reads into MiXCR, producing one record per CDR3 protein. The repertoire consists of around 560,000 distinct CDR3 sequences, with 16% occurring once and the leading ten covering around a sixth. This clonotype was picked up many times.

The chain employs TRBV28 and TRBJ2-1; 7 bases match TRBD2. The specimen was blood. The source is a woman aged 18-29 years with Graves' hyperthyroidism. Here the CDR3 reads CASSLAEVYNEQFF. The CDR3 DNA reads TGTGCCAGCAGTCTAGCGGAAGTGTACAATGAGCAGTTCTTC.